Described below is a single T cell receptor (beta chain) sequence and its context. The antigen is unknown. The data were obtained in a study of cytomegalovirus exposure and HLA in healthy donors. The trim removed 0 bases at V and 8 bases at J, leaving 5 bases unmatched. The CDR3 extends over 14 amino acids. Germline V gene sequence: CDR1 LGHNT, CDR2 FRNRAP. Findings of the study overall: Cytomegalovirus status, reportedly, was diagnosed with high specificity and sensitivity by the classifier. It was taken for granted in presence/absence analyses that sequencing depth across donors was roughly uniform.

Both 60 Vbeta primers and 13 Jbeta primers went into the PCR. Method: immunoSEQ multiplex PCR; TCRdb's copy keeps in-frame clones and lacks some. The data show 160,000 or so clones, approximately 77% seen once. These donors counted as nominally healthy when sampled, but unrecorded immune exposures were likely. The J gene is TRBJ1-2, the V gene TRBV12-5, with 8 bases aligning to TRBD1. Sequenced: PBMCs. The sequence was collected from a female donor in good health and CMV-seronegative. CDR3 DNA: TGTGCTAGTGGTTTGGTAGCAGGGGGCAGGGGCTACACCTTC. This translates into CASGLVAGGRGYTF.